A selection of T cell receptor beta chains follows, all from one sample in a study of blood T cell repertoires in COVID-19. Assay: immunoSEQ multiplex PCR; the TCRdb copy retains only in-frame clones and omits some. Seen here are 35,000 to 50,000 clones, roughly 69% observed once, and the top ten hold 6.2%. The sample was peripheral blood. The receptors stem from a man aged 80 or over with acute or convalescent COVID-19. Each CDR3 is given with its conserved first and last residue. Fields, in order: CDR3 length, D gene, J gene, V gene, clone size, CDR3 protein, CDR3 DNA. The D gene is left open where the match is weak. The size entry is marked missing in some rows and otherwise reads once, few, many or a size class.

len: 15
d_gene: TRBD2
j_gene: TRBJ2-3
v_gene: TRBV9
abundance: few
CDR3aa: CASSVRGGVLDTQYF
CDR3nt: TGTGCCAGCAGCGTACGGGGGGGTGTATTGGATACGCAGTATTTT

len: 13
d_gene: .
j_gene: TRBJ2-1
v_gene: TRBV12-3/TRBV12-4
abundance: .
CDR3aa: CASSFTRYNEQFF
CDR3nt: TGTGCCAGCAGTTTTACCAGATACAATGAGCAGTTCTTC

len: 14
d_gene: TRBD1
j_gene: TRBJ1-1
v_gene: TRBV6-5
abundance: .
CDR3aa: CASSLQGANTEAFF
CDR3nt: TGTGCCAGCAGTTTACAGGGGGCGAACACTGAAGCTTTCTTT

len: 15
d_gene: .
j_gene: TRBJ1-4
v_gene: TRBV4-3
abundance: few
CDR3aa: CASSPNPHPNEKLFF
CDR3nt: TGCGCCAGCAGCCCTAACCCCCACCCTAATGAAAAACTGTTTTTT

len: 15
d_gene: TRBD1
j_gene: TRBJ2-7
v_gene: TRBV7-9
abundance: .
CDR3aa: CASSATGGLGYEQYF
CDR3nt: TGTGCCAGCAGCGCGACAGGGGGATTAGGCTACGAGCAGTACTTC

len: 12
d_gene: TRBD1
j_gene: TRBJ1-2
v_gene: TRBV29-1
abundance: .
CDR3aa: CSATGDNYGYTF
CDR3nt: TGCAGCGCAACAGGGGATAACTATGGCTACACCTTC

len: 15
d_gene: TRBD1
j_gene: TRBJ1-5
v_gene: TRBV9
abundance: .
CDR3aa: CASSVGGQGWQPQHF
CDR3nt: TGTGCCAGCAGCGTGGGGGGACAGGGTTGGCAGCCCCAGCATTTT

len: 11
d_gene: TRBD1
j_gene: TRBJ1-1
v_gene: TRBV5-1
abundance: few
CDR3aa: CASGNRGDAFF
CDR3nt: TGCGCCAGCGGCAACAGGGGGGACGCTTTCTTT

len: 15
d_gene: TRBD1
j_gene: TRBJ1-2
v_gene: TRBV5-4
abundance: .
CDR3aa: CASSSQTQGNYGYTF
CDR3nt: TGTGCCAGCAGCTCGCAAACACAGGGGAACTATGGCTACACCTTC

len: 15
d_gene: .
j_gene: TRBJ1-5
v_gene: TRBV6-6
abundance: .
CDR3aa: CASSVLGPGNQPQHF
CDR3nt: TGTGCCAGCAGCGTCCTTGGGCCGGGCAATCAGCCCCAGCATTTT

len: 14
d_gene: TRBD1
j_gene: TRBJ2-3
v_gene: TRBV18
abundance: .
CDR3aa: CASSRTGGADTQYF
CDR3nt: TGTGCCAGCTCACGGACAGGGGGCGCAGATACGCAGTATTTT

len: 16
d_gene: TRBD1
j_gene: TRBJ1-5
v_gene: TRBV6-5
abundance: once
CDR3aa: CASSSHRGTGNQPQHF
CDR3nt: TGTGCCAGCAGTTCGCACAGGGGGACCGGCAATCAGCCCCAGCATTTT

len: 17
d_gene: TRBD1
j_gene: TRBJ1-1
v_gene: TRBV5-1
abundance: .
CDR3aa: CASSPRGQGNLNTEAFF
CDR3nt: TGCGCCAGCAGCCCCAGGGGGCAGGGTAATCTGAACACTGAAGCTTTCTTT

len: 15
d_gene: .
j_gene: TRBJ2-7
v_gene: TRBV4-3
abundance: .
CDR3aa: CASSQDLKAVYEQYF
CDR3nt: TGCGCCAGCAGCCAAGACTTGAAAGCCGTCTACGAGCAGTACTTC

len: 15
d_gene: TRBD1
j_gene: TRBJ2-2
v_gene: TRBV20-1
abundance: .
CDR3aa: CSASDRGMSSGELFF
CDR3nt: TGCAGTGCAAGTGACAGGGGGATGAGCTCCGGGGAGCTGTTTTTT

len: 15
d_gene: TRBD1
j_gene: TRBJ1-4
v_gene: TRBV4-2
abundance: once
CDR3aa: CASSAQGADYEKLFF
CDR3nt: TGTGCCAGCAGCGCCCAGGGGGCGGATTATGAAAAACTGTTTTTT

len: 15
d_gene: TRBD1
j_gene: TRBJ2-3
v_gene: TRBV5-4
abundance: .
CDR3aa: CASSWDRVSTDTQYF
CDR3nt: TGTGCCAGCAGCTGGGACAGGGTTAGCACAGATACGCAGTATTTT

len: 12
d_gene: TRBD2
j_gene: TRBJ2-7
v_gene: TRBV3-1/TRBV3-2
abundance: .
CDR3aa: CASRGTNYEQYF
CDR3nt: TGTGCCAGCAGGGGGACTAACTACGAGCAGTACTTC

len: 13
d_gene: .
j_gene: TRBJ2-3
v_gene: TRBV19
abundance: once
CDR3aa: CASRNTGTDTQYF
CDR3nt: TGTGCCAGTAGAAACACAGGGACAGATACGCAGTATTTT

len: 13
d_gene: .
j_gene: TRBJ1-1
v_gene: TRBV19
abundance: once
CDR3aa: CASSMGRGTEAFF
CDR3nt: TGTGCCAGTAGTATGGGCAGGGGCACTGAAGCTTTCTTT

len: 15
d_gene: TRBD1
j_gene: TRBJ1-4
v_gene: TRBV4-1
abundance: few
CDR3aa: CASSQETGESEKLFF
CDR3nt: TGCGCCAGCAGCCAAGAGACAGGGGAGAGCGAAAAACTGTTTTTT

len: 16
d_gene: .
j_gene: TRBJ1-4
v_gene: TRBV6-2/TRBV6-3
abundance: .
CDR3aa: CASSYSSGTGNEKLFF
CDR3nt: TGTGCCAGCAGTTACAGTTCTGGGACTGGGAATGAAAAACTGTTTTTT

len: 14
d_gene: TRBD1
j_gene: TRBJ2-7
v_gene: TRBV5-1
abundance: .
CDR3aa: CASSARTGSYEQYF
CDR3nt: TGCGCCAGCAGCGCTAGGACAGGGTCCTACGAGCAGTACTTC

len: 15
d_gene: .
j_gene: TRBJ2-7
v_gene: TRBV7-9
abundance: .
CDR3aa: CASSIHRDISYEQYF
CDR3nt: TGTGCCAGCAGCATCCACCGGGACATATCCTACGAGCAGTACTTC

len: 13
d_gene: .
j_gene: TRBJ2-1
v_gene: TRBV12-5
abundance: .
CDR3aa: CASVRTGYNEQFF
CDR3nt: TGTGCTAGTGTTAGGACTGGCTACAATGAGCAGTTCTTC

len: 13
d_gene: TRBD2
j_gene: TRBJ2-1
v_gene: TRBV9
abundance: .
CDR3aa: CASSFGLAGEQFF
CDR3nt: TGTGCCAGCAGCTTCGGCCTAGCGGGTGAGCAGTTCTTC

len: 15
d_gene: TRBD1
j_gene: TRBJ2-7
v_gene: TRBV4-3
abundance: .
CDR3aa: CASSQAGTGSYEQYF
CDR3nt: TGCGCCAGCAGCCAAGCCGGGACAGGTTCCTACGAGCAGTACTTC

len: 15
d_gene: .
j_gene: TRBJ1-1
v_gene: TRBV7-9
abundance: .
CDR3aa: CASSLVETMNTEAFF
CDR3nt: TGTGCCAGCAGCTTAGTGGAGACCATGAACACTGAAGCTTTCTTT

len: 14
d_gene: TRBD2
j_gene: TRBJ2-3
v_gene: TRBV11-2
abundance: .
CDR3aa: CASSPGTSADTQYF
CDR3nt: TGTGCCAGCAGCCCCGGGACTAGCGCAGATACGCAGTATTTT

len: 14
d_gene: .
j_gene: TRBJ2-1
v_gene: TRBV14
abundance: .
CDR3aa: CASSPLLGGVEQFF
CDR3nt: TGTGCCAGCAGCCCTCTTCTAGGGGGGGTTGAGCAGTTCTTC

len: 13
d_gene: .
j_gene: TRBJ1-4
v_gene: TRBV7-2
abundance: .
CDR3aa: CASGLQGNEKLFF
CDR3nt: TGTGCCAGCGGTCTTCAGGGGAACGAAAAACTGTTTTTT